One and the same sample provided the 29 T cell receptor beta chains below, sequenced in a study of CD8+ T cells in alopecia areata. RNA, once extracted, was reverse transcribed into cDNA for use as the sequencing template. The protocol was immunoSEQ multiplex PCR, while the TCRdb copy is restricted to in-frame clones and leaves out a portion. The profile shows 200,000 to 250,000 clones, over 60% of them singletons. This sample's treatment: oral pan-JAK inhibitor, 5-10 mg twice daily. This material consisted of CD4+ T cells sorted from blood, taken at week 4, from a patient treated with tofacitinib. These receptors came from a human donor with alopecia areata.

The rearrangement uses TRBV30 and TRBJ2-7; 10 bases align to TRBD1. The CDR3 covers 14 residues. CDR1 and CDR2 (germline): GTSNPN, SVGIG (reference sequence). V shed 1 base and J 6 bases; nucleotides not matched to a gene: 6. CDR3: CAWSEDRGFGEQYF. CDR3 nucleotide sequence: TGTGCCTGGAGTGAGGACAGGGGGTTCGGCGAGCAGTACTTC.

The chain employs TRBV10-3 and TRBJ1-2, with D maybe TRBD1 (5 bases). Germline V CDR1 and CDR2: ENHRY, SYGVKD. The CDR3 length is 14 residues. Trimming took 9 bases from V and 3 from J, leaving 17 bases between them. The CDR3 spells CAISPGNRDYGYTF. In nucleotides, the CDR3 is TGTGCCATTTCACCAGGGAATCGAGACTATGGCTACACCTTC.

In this sample, this clone turned up once. V usage is TRBV30 and J usage is TRBJ1-1; D unresolved. The CDR3 is 15 amino acids. Germline-derived CDR1 and CDR2 are GTSNPN and SVGIG (reference sequence). The germline V and J ends were trimmed by 0 bases and 5 bases, with 16 bases remaining between them. CDR3 in amino acids: CAWSVVWAVRTEAFF. CDR3 DNA: TGTGCCTGGAGTGTAGTCTGGGCAGTTAGAACTGAAGCTTTCTTT.

The rearrangement joins TRBV30 to TRBJ2-3; the match to TRBD1 covers 10 bases. This CDR3 spans 13 amino acids. Germline assignment: CDR1 GTSNPN and CDR2 SVGIG (reference sequence). V was pared by 3 bases and J by 4 bases, with 1 base of the junction left unmatched. The CDR3 region has the DNA TGTGCCTGGAGAGGACAGGGGGCAGATACGCAGTATTTT. Its translation: CAWRGQGADTQYF.

This chain connects TRBV4-3 to TRBJ1-4; D possibly corresponds to TRBD1 (5 bases). CDR3 length: 14 residues. Germline lookup yields CDR1 LGHNA and CDR2 YSLEER. V was pared by 1 base and J by 6 bases, with 9 bases between. CDR3 protein: CASSQAGRDEKLFF. Written as DNA, the CDR3 is TGCGCCAGCAGCCAAGCAGGGAGGGATGAAAAACTGTTTTTT.

The rearrangement links TRBV15 to TRBJ1-1, with D hard to call. The CDR3 is 13 amino acids. Germline V gene data show CDR1 as LNHNV and CDR2 as YYDKDF (reference sequence). The germline V and J ends were trimmed by 1 base and 5 bases, with 8 bases remaining between them. CDR3 in amino acids: CATSRVHGTEAFF. For the CDR3, the DNA is TGTGCCACCAGCAGAGTCCATGGGACTGAAGCTTTCTTT.

The genes are TRBV6-5 and TRBJ2-5; D is uncertain. The CDR3 has 12 residues. In germline, CDR1 is MNHEY, CDR2 SVGAGI. With 7 bases removed from V and 9 bases from J, the gap between germline ends came to 15 bases. The CDR3 protein is CASTSPPGSQYF. In DNA form, the CDR3 reads TGTGCCAGCACCTCCCCGCCAGGCTCCCAGTACTTC.

J is TRBJ1-6 and V is TRBV30; 8 nucleotides match TRBD1. After removal of 7 bases from V and 1 base from J, the junction contained 6 bases not matched to a gene. This CDR3 is built from 15 residues. The germline CDR1 and CDR2 sequences are GTSNPN and SVGIG (reference sequence). The CDR3 reads CASDRDGSYNSPLHF. In DNA form, the CDR3 reads TGTGCCTCGGACAGGGATGGGTCCTATAATTCACCCCTCCACTTT.

The chain employs TRBV6-1 and TRBJ2-2, with D unresolved. The germline V and J ends were trimmed by 2 bases and 4 bases, with 5 bases remaining between them. The CDR3 length is 13 residues. Germline loops: CDR1 MNHNS, CDR2 SASEGT. CDR3 loop: CASSEQGTGELFF. The CDR3 DNA sequence: TGTGCCAGCAGTGAACAAGGCACCGGGGAGCTGTTTTTT.

The rearrangement joins TRBV6-5 to TRBJ1-1; D remains unclear. This CDR3 region has 14 residues. Germline V gene sequence: CDR1 MNHEY, CDR2 SVGAGI. The germline V and J ends were trimmed by 5 bases and 1 base, with 11 bases remaining between them. CDR3 DNA: TGTGCCAGCAGTCTACGACAAGGGAACACTGAAGCTTTCTTT. It is translated as CASSLRQGNTEAFF.

This clone was recorded a few times. V usage is TRBV10-3 and J usage is TRBJ2-5; the D is unclear. The length of the CDR3 is 11 residues. The V end lost 7 bases, the J end lost 3 bases, and 6 bases lay between the germline ends. Germline V lookup: CDR1 ENHRY, CDR2 SYGVKD. The CDR3 DNA sequence: TGTGCCATCAAAGGAGAAGAGACCCAGTACTTC. Protein: CAIKGEETQYF.

This sequence joins TRBV11-2 and TRBJ2-5, with D possibly called TRBD1 or TRBD2 (5 bases each). Looked up from germline, CDR1 is SGHAT and CDR2 is FQNNGV. Trimming took off 5 bases at V and 5 bases at J, with 15 bases between the two ends. The CDR3 consists of 14 residues. CDR3 amino acids: CASSPTGQRETQYF. The DNA of the CDR3 is TGTGCCAGCAGCCCGACGGGGCAACGGGAGACCCAGTACTTC.

In this sample, this clone turned up a few times. This sequence joins TRBV25-1 and TRBJ2-7, with 8 bases fitting TRBD2. This CDR3 is built from 13 residues. V shed 5 bases, J shed 5 bases, and the junction held 5 bases outside the gene matches. The germline CDR1 and CDR2 sequences are MGHDK and SYGVNS. CDR3 sequence reads: CASSLAGRNEQYF. DNA for the CDR3: TGTGCCAGCAGTTTAGCGGGGAGGAACGAGCAGTACTTC.

This clone was seen once. This chain joins TRBV25-1 and TRBJ2-7; no definite D call. Per the germline V gene, CDR1 is MGHDK and CDR2 is SYGVNS. V lost 2 bases and J 12 bases, leaving 11 bases between the germline ends. The CDR3 covers 11 residues. DNA for the CDR3: TGTGCCAGCAGTGAAGGGCCTAGGGTGTACTTC. This gives the protein CASSEGPRVYF.

This clone has a handful of counts. V is TRBV5-1 and J is TRBJ1-2; 8 bases are shared with TRBD1. J lost 6 bases, V lost 0 bases, and 4 bases had no gene match. The CDR3 length is 14 residues. Germline lookup yields CDR1 SGHRS and CDR2 YFSETQ. The CDR3 sequence: CASSLGTGSDGYTF. In nucleotides, the CDR3 is TGCGCCAGCAGCTTGGGGACAGGGAGCGATGGCTACACCTTC.

This clone was picked up one time. V and J are TRBV10-2 and TRBJ2-7, with TRBD2 matching over 12 bases. Germline trimming cut 7 bases from V and 1 base from J; bases unmatched to any gene: 5. The CDR3 runs 15 residues. Germline loops: CDR1 WSHSY, CDR2 SAAADI. The CDR3 loop reads CASKVGTSGSYEQYF. The CDR3 nucleotides read TGCGCCAGCAAGGTCGGGACTAGCGGGTCCTACGAGCAGTACTTC.

The CDR3 region is CASSQGARETQYF. The DNA of the CDR3 is TGCGCCAGCAGCCAGGGGGCGAGAGAGACCCAGTACTTC. The chain combines TRBV5-1 with TRBJ2-5; TRBD1 matches 8 bases. Germline V gene data show CDR1 as SGHRS and CDR2 as YFSETQ. This CDR3 region has 13 residues. Unmatched junction bases numbered 3, after V lost 4 bases and J lost 4 bases. The full variable domain, completed using reference TRBV5-1 and TRBJ2-5, is KAGVTQTPRYLIKTRGQQVTLSCSPISGHRSVSWYQQTPGQGLQFLFEYFSETQRNKGNFPGRFSGRQFSNSRSEMNVSTLELGDSALYLCASSQGARETQYFGPGTRLLVL.

The chain employs TRBV7-8 and TRBJ2-3; 9 bases are a match to TRBD1. Trimming took 5 bases from V and 3 from J; bases not matched to a gene: 9. This CDR3 is 16 amino acids long. Germline V lookup: CDR1 SGHVS, CDR2 FQNEAQ. The chain's CDR3 is CASSMHRDRDTDTQYF. CDR3 sequence (DNA): TGTGCCAGCAGCATGCACCGGGACAGGGATACAGATACGCAGTATTTT.

V and J are TRBV7-8 and TRBJ2-1, with 9 bases that match TRBD2. CDR1 SGHVS and CDR2 FQNEAQ come from the germline V gene. The trim removed 6 bases at V and 4 bases at J, leaving 13 bases unmatched. The length of the CDR3 is 17 residues. The CDR3, as DNA: TGTGCCAGCAGACCGTTTGGCGGGGGGGCCTTATACAATGAGCAGTTCTTC. It codes for CASRPFGGGALYNEQFF.

The chain combines TRBV10-3 with TRBJ2-5; D is perhaps TRBD2 (5 bases). The CDR3 consists of 14 residues. V was shortened by 2 bases and J by 1 base, with 8 bases between the two germline ends. The germline V gene encodes CDR1 ENHRY and CDR2 SYGVKD. CDR3 protein: CAISEAGRQETQYF. The DNA of the CDR3 is TGTGCCATCAGTGAGGCGGGTCGCCAAGAGACCCAGTACTTC.

The CDR3 spells CASSFTANTEAFF. CDR3 in DNA: TGCGCCAGCAGTTTCACAGCGAACACTGAAGCTTTCTTT. V gene TRBV5-1 combines with J gene TRBJ1-1; no clear D gene. The CDR3 extends over 13 amino acids. Germline V gene lookup returns CDR1 SGHRS and CDR2 YFSETQ. The V end was cut by 5 bases, the J end by 1 base, with 9 bases between. Together with reference TRBV5-1 and TRBJ1-1, the CDR3 gives the full variable domain: KAGVTQTPRYLIKTRGQQVTLSCSPISGHRSVSWYQQTPGQGLQFLFEYFSETQRNKGNFPGRFSGRQFSNSRSEMNVSTLELGDSALYLCASSFTANTEAFFGQGTRLTVV.

V usage is TRBV30 and J usage is TRBJ1-2, with D unclear. This CDR3 region has 13 residues. V was pared by 0 bases and J by 5 bases, with 10 bases between. Germline assignment: CDR1 GTSNPN and CDR2 SVGIG (reference sequence). CDR3 nucleotides: TGTGCCTGGAGTGTACCTGCGAGGTATGGCTACACCTTC. Translation gives CAWSVPARYGYTF. The whole variable domain, filled in from reference TRBV30 and TRBJ1-2, reads SQTIHQWPATLVQPVGSPLSLECTVEGTSNPNLYWYRQAAGRGLQLLFYSVGIGQISSEVPQNLSASRPQDRQFILSSKKLLLSDSGFYLCAWSVPARYGYTFGSGTRLTVV.

This clone was seen just once. The chain combines TRBV9 with TRBJ2-3; 7 nucleotides align to TRBD1. The CDR3 covers 15 residues. CDR1 and CDR2 (germline): SGDLS, YYNGEE. V lost 7 bases and J lost 1; bases outside the gene matches: 9. The CDR3 spells CASGKGAHGTDTQYF. The CDR3 nucleotides read TGTGCCAGCGGGAAGGGGGCACACGGCACAGATACGCAGTATTTT.

At least ten counts were recorded for this clone. The rearrangement links TRBV6-1 to TRBJ1-1; 7 bases are shared with TRBD1. Germline CDR1 and CDR2: MNHNS and SASEGT. The trim removed 1 base at V and 3 bases at J, leaving 5 bases unmatched. This CDR3 is 15 amino acids long. CDR3 in DNA: TGTGCCAGCAGTGAAGTTGGGACAGTGGACACTGAAGCTTTCTTT. This encodes CASSEVGTVDTEAFF.

The rearrangement uses TRBV6-1 and TRBJ1-5; D remains unclear. Trimming left V 7 bases short and J 0 bases short, with 13 bases between. The V gene's germline CDR1 is MNHNS and CDR2 SASEGT. The CDR3 is made up of 15 amino acids. The CDR3 region has the DNA TGTGCCAGCACCGAAGCGGGGATTAGCAATCAGCCCCAGCATTTT. Residues: CASTEAGISNQPQHF.

This clone was seen a handful of times. The chain recombines TRBV4-3 with TRBJ2-7, with a tentative D call TRBD2 (5 bases). V dropped 1 base and J dropped 9 bases, with 16 bases sitting between them. This CDR3 has 14 residues. CDR1 and CDR2 from the germline V gene are LGHNA and YSLEER. The CDR3 bases are TGCGCCAGCAGCCAAGGGCTACCCAACGGGATGCAGTACTTC. Its protein product is CASSQGLPNGMQYF.

V gene TRBV11-3 combines with J gene TRBJ2-3, with unresolved D. CDR1 is SGHNT and CDR2 is YENEEA in the germline V gene. There are 13 residues in the CDR3. The V gene lost 1 base and the J gene lost 3 bases, with 5 bases spanning the gap. CDR3 in amino acids: CASSLAWTDTQYF. The DNA of the CDR3 is TGTGCCAGCAGCTTAGCTTGGACAGATACGCAGTATTTT. The entire variable domain, with the rest obtained from reference TRBV11-3 and TRBJ2-3, is as follows: EAGVVQSPRYKIIEKKQPVAFWCNPISGHNTLYWYLQNLGQGPELLIRYENEEAVDDSQLPKDRFSAERLKGVDSTLKIQPAELGDSAVYLCASSLAWTDTQYFGPGTRLTVL.

J is TRBJ1-4 and V is TRBV6-6, with D uncertain. The CDR3 loop spans 11 amino acids. The ends were cut back, 9 bases at V and 16 bases at J, with 18 bases in the middle. Germline values: CDR1 MNHNY, CDR2 SVGAGI (reference sequence). The CDR3 nucleotides read TGTGCCAGTGGCCGGGTGGAGAACCCGTTTTTT. Translated, it gives CASGRVENPFF.

The chain is built from TRBV7-2 and TRBJ1-1, with D uncertain. V was pared by 4 bases and J by 4 bases, with 13 bases between. This CDR3 region has 14 residues. The germline V gene has CDR1 SGHTA and CDR2 FQGNSA. The CDR3 spells CASSSFTGLTEAFF. The CDR3 region has the DNA TGTGCCAGCAGCTCCTTTACGGGCCTCACTGAAGCTTTCTTT.